This T cell receptor (beta chain) was recorded in a study of response to subunit inactivated influenza vaccine. This clonotype occurred a few times. TCRdb fed the RT-PCR reads into MiXCR, producing one record per CDR3 protein. Seen here are more than 250,000 distinct CDR3 sequences, roughly a fifth observed once, and the top ten hold 9.5% to 13%. The CDR3 runs 14 residues. V shed 2 bases and J shed 3 bases, with 11 bases lying between them. Germline V gene data show CDR1 as SGHNT and CDR2 as YYREEE (reference sequence). Sample: PBMCs from blood, taken about 20 months after vaccination. This chain connects TRBV5-4 to TRBJ1-1; D uncertain. This TCR was sampled from a man in his fifties or sixties who received an inactivated influenza vaccine. DNA of the CDR3: TGTGCCAGCAGCTTTATTATTGGAGACACTGAAGCTTTCTTT. It yields the protein CASSFIIGDTEAFF.